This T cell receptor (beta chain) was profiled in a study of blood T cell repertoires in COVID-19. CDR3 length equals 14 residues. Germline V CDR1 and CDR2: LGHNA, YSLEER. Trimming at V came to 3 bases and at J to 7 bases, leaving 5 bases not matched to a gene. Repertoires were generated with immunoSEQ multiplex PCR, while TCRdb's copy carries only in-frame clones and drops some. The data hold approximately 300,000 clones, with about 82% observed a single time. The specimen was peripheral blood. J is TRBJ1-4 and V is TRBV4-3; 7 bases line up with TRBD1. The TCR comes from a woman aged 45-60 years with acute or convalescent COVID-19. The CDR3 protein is CASSHRGRGEKLFF. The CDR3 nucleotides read TGCGCCAGCAGCCATAGGGGGCGGGGTGAAAAACTGTTTTTT.